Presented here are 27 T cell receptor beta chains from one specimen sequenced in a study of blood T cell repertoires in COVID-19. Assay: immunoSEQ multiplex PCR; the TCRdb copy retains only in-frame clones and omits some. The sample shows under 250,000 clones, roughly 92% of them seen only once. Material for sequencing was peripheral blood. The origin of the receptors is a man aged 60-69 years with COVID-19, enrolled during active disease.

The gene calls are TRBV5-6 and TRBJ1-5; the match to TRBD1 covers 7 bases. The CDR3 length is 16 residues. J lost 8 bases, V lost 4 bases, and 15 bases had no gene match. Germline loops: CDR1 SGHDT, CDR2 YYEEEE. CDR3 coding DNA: TGTGCCAGCAGCCGGGGGAACCAGGGGGACACTAAGCCCCAGCATTTT. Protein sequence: CASSRGNQGDTKPQHF. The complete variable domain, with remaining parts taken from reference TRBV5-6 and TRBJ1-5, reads DAGVTQSPTHLIKTRGQQVTLRCSPKSGHDTVSWYQQALGQGPQFIFQYYEEEERQRGNFPDRFSGHQFPNYSSELNVNALLLGDSALYLCASSRGNQGDTKPQHFGDGTRLSIL.

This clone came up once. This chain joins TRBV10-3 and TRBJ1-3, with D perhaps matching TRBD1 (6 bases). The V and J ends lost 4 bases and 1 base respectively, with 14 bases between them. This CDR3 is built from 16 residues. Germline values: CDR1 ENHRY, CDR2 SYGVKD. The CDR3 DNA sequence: TGTGCCATCAGTGCATCATCAGGGGCTTCTGGAAACACCATATATTTT. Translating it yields CAISASSGASGNTIYF.

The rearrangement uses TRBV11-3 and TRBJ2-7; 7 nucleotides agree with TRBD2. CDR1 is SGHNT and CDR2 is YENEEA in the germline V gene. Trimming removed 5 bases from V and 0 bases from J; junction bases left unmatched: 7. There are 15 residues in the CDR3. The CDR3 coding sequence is TGTGCCAGCAGCCTTTCCGGCGGGAGCTCCTACGAGCAGTACTTC. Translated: CASSLSGGSSYEQYF.

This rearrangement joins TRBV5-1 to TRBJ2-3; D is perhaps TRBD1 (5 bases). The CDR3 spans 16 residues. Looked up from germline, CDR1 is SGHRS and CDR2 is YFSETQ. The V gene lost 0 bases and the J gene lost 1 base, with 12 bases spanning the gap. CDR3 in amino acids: CASSLGQVGRTDTQYF. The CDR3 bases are TGCGCCAGCAGCTTGGGCCAAGTGGGGCGCACAGATACGCAGTATTTT. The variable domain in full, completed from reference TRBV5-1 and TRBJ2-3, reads KAGVTQTPRYLIKTRGQQVTLSCSPISGHRSVSWYQQTPGQGLQFLFEYFSETQRNKGNFPGRFSGRQFSNSRSEMNVSTLELGDSALYLCASSLGQVGRTDTQYFGPGTRLTVL.

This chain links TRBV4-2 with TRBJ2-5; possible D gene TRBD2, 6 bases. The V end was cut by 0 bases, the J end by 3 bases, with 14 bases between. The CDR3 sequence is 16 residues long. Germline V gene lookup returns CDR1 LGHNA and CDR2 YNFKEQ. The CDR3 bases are TGTGCCAGCAGCCAAGAACCCGGGACTCATAAAGAGACCCAGTACTTC. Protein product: CASSQEPGTHKETQYF.

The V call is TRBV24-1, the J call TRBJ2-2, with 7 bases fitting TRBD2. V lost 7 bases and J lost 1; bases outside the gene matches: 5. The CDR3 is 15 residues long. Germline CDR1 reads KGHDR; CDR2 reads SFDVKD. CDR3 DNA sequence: TGTGCCACCAGCTTGGCGGGAGTGAACACCGGGGAGCTGTTTTTT. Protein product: CATSLAGVNTGELFF.

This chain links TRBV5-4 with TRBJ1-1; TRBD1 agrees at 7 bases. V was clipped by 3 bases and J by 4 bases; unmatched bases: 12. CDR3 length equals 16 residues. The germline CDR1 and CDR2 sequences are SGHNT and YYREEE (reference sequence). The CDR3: CASSSRLQGRGTEAFF. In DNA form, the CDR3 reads TGTGCCAGCAGCTCGAGACTACAGGGGCGTGGCACTGAAGCTTTCTTT.

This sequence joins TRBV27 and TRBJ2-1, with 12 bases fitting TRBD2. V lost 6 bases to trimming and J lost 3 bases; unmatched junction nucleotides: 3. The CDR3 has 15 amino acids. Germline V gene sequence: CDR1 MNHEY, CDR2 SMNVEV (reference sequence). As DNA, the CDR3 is TGTGCCAGCAGCCGGACTAGCGGGAACTACAATGAGCAGTTCTTC. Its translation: CASSRTSGNYNEQFF.

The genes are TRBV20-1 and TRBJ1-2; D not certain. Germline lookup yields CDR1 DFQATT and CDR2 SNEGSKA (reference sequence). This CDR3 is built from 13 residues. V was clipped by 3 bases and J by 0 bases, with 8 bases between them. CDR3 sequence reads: CSASGSANYGYTF. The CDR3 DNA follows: TGCAGTGCTAGTGGATCGGCTAACTATGGCTACACCTTC.

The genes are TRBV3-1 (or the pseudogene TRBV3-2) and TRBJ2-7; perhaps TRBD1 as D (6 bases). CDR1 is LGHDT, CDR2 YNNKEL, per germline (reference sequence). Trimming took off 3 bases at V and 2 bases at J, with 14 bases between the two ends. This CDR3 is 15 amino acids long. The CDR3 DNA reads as TGTGCCAGCAGCCAGCTTTCAGGGGTTACCTACGAGCAGTACTTC. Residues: CASSQLSGVTYEQYF.

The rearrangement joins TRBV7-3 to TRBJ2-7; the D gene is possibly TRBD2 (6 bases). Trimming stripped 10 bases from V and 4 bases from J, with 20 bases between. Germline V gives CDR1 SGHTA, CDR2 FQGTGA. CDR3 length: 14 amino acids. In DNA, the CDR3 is TGTGCCACTCGACTGGGACTTCCTTATTACGAGCAGTACTTC. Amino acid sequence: CATRLGLPYYEQYF. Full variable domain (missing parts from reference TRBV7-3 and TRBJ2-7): GAGVSQTPSNKVTEKGKYVELRCDPISGHTALYWYRQSLGQGPEFLIYFQGTGAADDSGLPNDRFFAVRPEGSVSTLKIQRTERGDSAVYLCATRLGLPYYEQYFGPGTRLTVT.

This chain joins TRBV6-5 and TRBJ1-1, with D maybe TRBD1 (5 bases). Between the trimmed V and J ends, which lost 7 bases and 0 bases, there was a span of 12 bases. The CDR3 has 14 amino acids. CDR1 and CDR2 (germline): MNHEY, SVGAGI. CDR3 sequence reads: CASNSVGVNTEAFF. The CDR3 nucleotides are TGTGCCAGCAATTCGGTAGGGGTGAACACTGAAGCTTTCTTT.

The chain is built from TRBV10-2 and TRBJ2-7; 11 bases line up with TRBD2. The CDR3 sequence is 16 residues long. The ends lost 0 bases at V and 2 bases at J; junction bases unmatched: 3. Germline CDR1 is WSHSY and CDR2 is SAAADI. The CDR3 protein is CASSESKLAGAYEQYF. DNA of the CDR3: TGCGCCAGCAGTGAGTCGAAACTAGCGGGAGCCTACGAGCAGTACTTC.

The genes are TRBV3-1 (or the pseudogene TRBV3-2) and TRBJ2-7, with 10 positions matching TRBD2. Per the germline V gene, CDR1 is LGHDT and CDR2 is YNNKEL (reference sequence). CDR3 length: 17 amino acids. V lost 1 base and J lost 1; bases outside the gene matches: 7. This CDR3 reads CASSQGSSGGPSYEQYF. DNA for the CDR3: TGTGCCAGCAGCCAAGGGAGTAGCGGGGGGCCGTCCTACGAGCAGTACTTC.

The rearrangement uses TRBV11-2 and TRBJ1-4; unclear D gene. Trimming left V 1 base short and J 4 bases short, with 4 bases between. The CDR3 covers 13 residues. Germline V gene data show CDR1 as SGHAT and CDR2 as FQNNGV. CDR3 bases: TGTGCCAGCAGCTTAGTTAGTAATGAAAAACTGTTTTTT. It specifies CASSLVSNEKLFF.

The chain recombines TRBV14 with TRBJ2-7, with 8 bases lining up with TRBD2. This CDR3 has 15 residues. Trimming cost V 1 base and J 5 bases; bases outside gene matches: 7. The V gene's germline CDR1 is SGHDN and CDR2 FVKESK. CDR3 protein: CASSQVNGGANEQYF. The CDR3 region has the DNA TGTGCCAGCAGCCAAGTCAACGGGGGGGCCAACGAGCAGTACTTC.

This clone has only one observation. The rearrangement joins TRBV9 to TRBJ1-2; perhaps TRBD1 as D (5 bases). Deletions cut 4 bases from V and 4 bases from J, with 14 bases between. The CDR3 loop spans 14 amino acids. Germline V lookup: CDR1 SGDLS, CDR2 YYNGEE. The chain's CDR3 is CASSPDWGAYGYTF. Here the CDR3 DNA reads TGTGCCAGCAGCCCTGACTGGGGCGCCTATGGCTACACCTTC.

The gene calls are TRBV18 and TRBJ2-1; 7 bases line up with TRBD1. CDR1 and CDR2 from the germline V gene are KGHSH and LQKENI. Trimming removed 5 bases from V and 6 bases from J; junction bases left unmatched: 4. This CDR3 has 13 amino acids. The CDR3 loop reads CASSKQGTNEQFF. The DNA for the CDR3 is TGTGCCAGCTCAAAACAGGGGACCAATGAGCAGTTCTTC.

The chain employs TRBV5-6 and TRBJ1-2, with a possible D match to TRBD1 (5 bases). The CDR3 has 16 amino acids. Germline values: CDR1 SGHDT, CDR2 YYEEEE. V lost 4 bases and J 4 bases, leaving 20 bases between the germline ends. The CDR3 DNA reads TGTGCCAGCAGCCGTCGTAGCACAAGGGGCCCCTATGGCTACACCTTC. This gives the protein CASSRRSTRGPYGYTF.

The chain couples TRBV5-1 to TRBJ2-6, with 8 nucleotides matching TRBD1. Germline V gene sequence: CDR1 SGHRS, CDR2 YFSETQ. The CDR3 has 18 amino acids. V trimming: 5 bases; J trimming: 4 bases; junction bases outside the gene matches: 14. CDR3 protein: CASRIQAGGAGGANVLTF. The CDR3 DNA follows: TGCGCCAGCAGAATTCAGGCAGGGGGCGCGGGAGGGGCCAACGTCCTGACTTTC.

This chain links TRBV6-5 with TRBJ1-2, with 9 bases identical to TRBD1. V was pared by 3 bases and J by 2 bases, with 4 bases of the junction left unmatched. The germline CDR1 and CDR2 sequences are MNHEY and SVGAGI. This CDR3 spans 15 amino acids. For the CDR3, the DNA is TGTGCCAGCAGTTATGAGACAGGGGGGAACTATGGCTACACCTTC. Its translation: CASSYETGGNYGYTF.

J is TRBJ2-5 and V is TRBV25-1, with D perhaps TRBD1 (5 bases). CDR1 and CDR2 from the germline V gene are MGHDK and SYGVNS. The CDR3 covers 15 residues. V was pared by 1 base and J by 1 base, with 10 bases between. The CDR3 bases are TGTGCCAGCAGTGAATCAGGGTTCCGCCAAGAGACCCAGTACTTC. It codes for CASSESGFRQETQYF.

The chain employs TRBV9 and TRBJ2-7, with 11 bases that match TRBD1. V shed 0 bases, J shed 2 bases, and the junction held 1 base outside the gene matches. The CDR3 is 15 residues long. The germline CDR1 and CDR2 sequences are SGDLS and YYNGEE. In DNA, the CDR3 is TGTGCCAGCAGCGTAGGGGGACAGGGGGCCTACGAGCAGTACTTC. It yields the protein CASSVGGQGAYEQYF.

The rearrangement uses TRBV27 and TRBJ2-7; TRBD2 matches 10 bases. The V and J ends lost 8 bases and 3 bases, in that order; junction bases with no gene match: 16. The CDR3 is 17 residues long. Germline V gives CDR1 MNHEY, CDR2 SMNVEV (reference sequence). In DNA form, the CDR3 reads TGTGCCAGCGGACAAATAGGCGGACTAGCGGAGAACTACGAGCAGTACTTC. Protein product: CASGQIGGLAENYEQYF.

The CDR3 sequence is CASTGQPGNQPQHF. For the CDR3, the DNA is TGTGCCAGCACAGGACAGCCTGGCAATCAGCCCCAGCATTTT. This rearrangement joins TRBV6-6 to TRBJ1-5, with TRBD1 as a possible D gene (6 bases). This CDR3 has 14 residues. Germline lookup yields CDR1 MNHNY and CDR2 SVGAGI (reference sequence). V was shortened by 7 bases and J by 2 bases, with 12 bases between the two germline ends.

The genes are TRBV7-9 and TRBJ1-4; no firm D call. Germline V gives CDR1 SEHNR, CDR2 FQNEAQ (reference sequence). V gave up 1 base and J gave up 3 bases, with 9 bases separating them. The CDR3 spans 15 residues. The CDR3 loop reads CASSLGVGANEKLFF. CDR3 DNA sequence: TGTGCCAGCAGCTTAGGGGTTGGAGCTAATGAAAAACTGTTTTTT.

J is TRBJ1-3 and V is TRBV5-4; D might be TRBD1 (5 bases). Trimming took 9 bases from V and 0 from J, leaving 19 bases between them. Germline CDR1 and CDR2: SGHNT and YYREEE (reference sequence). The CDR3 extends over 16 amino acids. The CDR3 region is CATKTGGPSSGNTIYF. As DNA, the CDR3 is TGTGCCACAAAGACCGGGGGTCCCAGCTCTGGAAACACCATATATTTT.